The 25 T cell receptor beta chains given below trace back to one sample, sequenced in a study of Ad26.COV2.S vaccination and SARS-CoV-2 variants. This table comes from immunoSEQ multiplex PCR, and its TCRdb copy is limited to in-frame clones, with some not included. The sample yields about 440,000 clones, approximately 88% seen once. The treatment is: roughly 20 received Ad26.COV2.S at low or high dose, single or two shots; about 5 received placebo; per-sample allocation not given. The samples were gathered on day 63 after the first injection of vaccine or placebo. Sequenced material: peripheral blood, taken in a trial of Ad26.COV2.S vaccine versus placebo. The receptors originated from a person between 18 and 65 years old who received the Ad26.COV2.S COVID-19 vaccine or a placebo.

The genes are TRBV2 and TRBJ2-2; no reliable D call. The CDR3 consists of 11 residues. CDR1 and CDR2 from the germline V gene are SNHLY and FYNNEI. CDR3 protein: CGVEYTGELFF. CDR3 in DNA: TGTGGGGTGGAATACACCGGGGAGCTGTTTTTT.

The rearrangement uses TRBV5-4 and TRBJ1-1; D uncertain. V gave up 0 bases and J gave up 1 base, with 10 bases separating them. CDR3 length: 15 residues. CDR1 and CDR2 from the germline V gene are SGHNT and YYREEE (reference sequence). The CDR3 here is CASSLESGRNTEAFF. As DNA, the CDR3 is TGTGCCAGCAGCTTGGAGTCCGGACGGAACACTGAAGCTTTCTTT. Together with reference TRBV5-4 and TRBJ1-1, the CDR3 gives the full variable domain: ETGVTQSPTHLIKTRGQQVTLRCSSQSGHNTVSWYQQALGQGPQFIFQYYREEENGRGNFPPRFSGLQFPNYSSELNVNALELDDSALYLCASSLESGRNTEAFFGQGTRLTVV.

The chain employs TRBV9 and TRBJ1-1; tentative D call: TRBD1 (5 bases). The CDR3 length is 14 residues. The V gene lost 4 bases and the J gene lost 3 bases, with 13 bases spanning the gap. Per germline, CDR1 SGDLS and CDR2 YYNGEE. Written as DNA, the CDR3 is TGTGCCAGCAGCTTCCGAGGGGTGGACACTGAAGCTTTCTTT. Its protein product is CASSFRGVDTEAFF.

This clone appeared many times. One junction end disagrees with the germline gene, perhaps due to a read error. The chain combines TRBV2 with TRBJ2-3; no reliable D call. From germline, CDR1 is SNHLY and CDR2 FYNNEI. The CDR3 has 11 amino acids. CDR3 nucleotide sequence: TGTGCCAGCAGCTACACAAATACGCAGTATTTT. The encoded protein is CASSYTNTQYF.

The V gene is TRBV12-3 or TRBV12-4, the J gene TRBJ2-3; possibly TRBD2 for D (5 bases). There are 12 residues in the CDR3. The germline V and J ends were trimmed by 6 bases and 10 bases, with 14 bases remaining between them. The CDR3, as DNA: TGTGCCAGCAGCCAAGGACTCCAGCCGCAGTATTTT. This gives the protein CASSQGLQPQYF.

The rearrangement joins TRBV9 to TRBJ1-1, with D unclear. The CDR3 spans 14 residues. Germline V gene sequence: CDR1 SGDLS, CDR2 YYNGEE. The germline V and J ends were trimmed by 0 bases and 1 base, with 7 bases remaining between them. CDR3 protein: CASSVGSRNTEAFF. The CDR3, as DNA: TGTGCCAGCAGCGTAGGGAGCAGGAACACTGAAGCTTTCTTT.

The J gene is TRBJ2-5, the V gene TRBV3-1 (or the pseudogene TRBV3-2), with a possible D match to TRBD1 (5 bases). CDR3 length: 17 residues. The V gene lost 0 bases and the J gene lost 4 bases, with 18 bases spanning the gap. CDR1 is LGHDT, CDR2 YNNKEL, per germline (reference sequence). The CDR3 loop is CASSQDRSGRVGETQYF. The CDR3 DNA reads TGTGCCAGCAGCCAAGATCGGTCTGGCAGGGTCGGAGAGACCCAGTACTTC.

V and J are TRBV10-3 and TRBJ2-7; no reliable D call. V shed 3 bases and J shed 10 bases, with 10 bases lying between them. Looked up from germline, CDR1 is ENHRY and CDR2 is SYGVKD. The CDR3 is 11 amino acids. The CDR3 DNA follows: TGTGCCATCAGTGACGGTCTAGAACAGTACTTC. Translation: CAISDGLEQYF.

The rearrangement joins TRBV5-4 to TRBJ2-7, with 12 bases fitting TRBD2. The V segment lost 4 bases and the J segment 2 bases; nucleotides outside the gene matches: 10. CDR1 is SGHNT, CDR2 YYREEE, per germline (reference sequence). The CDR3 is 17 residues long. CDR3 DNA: TGTGCCAGCAGCGTAGGGACTAGCGGGCCTCTTACCTACGAGCAGTACTTC. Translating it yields CASSVGTSGPLTYEQYF.

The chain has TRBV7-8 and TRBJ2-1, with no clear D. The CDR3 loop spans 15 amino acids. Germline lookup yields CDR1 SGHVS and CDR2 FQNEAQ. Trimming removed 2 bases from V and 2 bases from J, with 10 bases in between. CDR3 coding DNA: TGTGCCAGCAGCTTATATAGCATTACCTACAATGAGCAGTTCTTC. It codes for CASSLYSITYNEQFF.

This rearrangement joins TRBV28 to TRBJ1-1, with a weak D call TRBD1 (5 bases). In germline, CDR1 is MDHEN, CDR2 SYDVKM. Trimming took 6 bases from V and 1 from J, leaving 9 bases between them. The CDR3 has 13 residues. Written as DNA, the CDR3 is TGTGCCAGCAGCAGGGATCCGAACACTGAAGCTTTCTTT. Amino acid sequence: CASSRDPNTEAFF.

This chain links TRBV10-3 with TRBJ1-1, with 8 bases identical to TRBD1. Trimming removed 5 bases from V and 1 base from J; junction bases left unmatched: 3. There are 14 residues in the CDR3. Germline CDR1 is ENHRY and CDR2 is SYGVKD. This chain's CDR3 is CAISTGGPNTEAFF. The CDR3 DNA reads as TGTGCCATCAGTACAGGGGGACCGAACACTGAAGCTTTCTTT.

CDR3 nucleotide sequence: TGTGCCAGCAGCCGGACAGGGGATGGCACAGATACGCAGTATTTT. Its protein product is CASSRTGDGTDTQYF. This chain joins TRBV7-6 and TRBJ2-3; 9 positions agree with TRBD1. Unmatched junction bases numbered 4, after V lost 5 bases and J lost 1 base. CDR3 length: 15 amino acids. Germline values: CDR1 SGHVS, CDR2 FNYEAQ.

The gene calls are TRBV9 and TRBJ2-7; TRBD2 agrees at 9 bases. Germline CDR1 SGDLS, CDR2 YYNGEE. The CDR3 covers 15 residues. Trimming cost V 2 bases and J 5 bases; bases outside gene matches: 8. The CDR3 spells CASSVGSGSRNEQYF. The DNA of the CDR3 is TGTGCCAGCAGCGTGGGTAGCGGGAGTAGGAACGAGCAGTACTTC.

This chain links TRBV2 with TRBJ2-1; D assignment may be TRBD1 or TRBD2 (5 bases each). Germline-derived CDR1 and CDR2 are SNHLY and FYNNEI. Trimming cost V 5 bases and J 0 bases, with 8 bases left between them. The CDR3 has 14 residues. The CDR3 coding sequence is TGTGCCAGCAGTCGGGGCGCCTCCTACAATGAGCAGTTCTTC. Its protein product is CASSRGASYNEQFF. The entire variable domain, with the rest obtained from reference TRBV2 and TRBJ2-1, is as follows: EPEVTQTPSHQVTQMGQEVILRCVPISNHLYFYWYRQILGQKVEFLVSFYNNEISEKSEIFDDQFSVERPDGSNFTLKIRSTKLEDSAMYFCASSRGASYNEQFFGPGTRLTVL.

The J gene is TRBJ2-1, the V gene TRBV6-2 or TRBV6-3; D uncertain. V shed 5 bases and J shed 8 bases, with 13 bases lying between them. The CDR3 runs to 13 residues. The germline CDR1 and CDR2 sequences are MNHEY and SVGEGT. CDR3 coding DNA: TGTGCCAGCAGTCGGCGTCCTGTCGATGAGCAGTTCTTC. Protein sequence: CASSRRPVDEQFF.

CDR3 sequence reads: CASSPPQQGNTIYF. The CDR3 nucleotides are TGTGCCAGCAGCCCCCCCCAACAGGGGAACACCATATATTTT. This chain links TRBV9 with TRBJ1-3; 7 bases line up with TRBD1. CDR3 length: 14 residues. Germline V gives CDR1 SGDLS, CDR2 YYNGEE. Trimming cost V 4 bases and J 7 bases; bases outside gene matches: 8.

The CDR3 region is CASSMARGLSEQFF. CDR3 coding DNA: TGCGCCAGCAGTATGGCTAGGGGCCTATCTGAGCAGTTCTTC. This sequence joins TRBV5-1 and TRBJ2-1; TRBD1 is a possible D gene (5 bases). Per the germline V gene, CDR1 is SGHRS and CDR2 is YFSETQ. CDR3 length: 14 residues. Deletions cut 5 bases from V and 9 bases from J, with 18 bases between.

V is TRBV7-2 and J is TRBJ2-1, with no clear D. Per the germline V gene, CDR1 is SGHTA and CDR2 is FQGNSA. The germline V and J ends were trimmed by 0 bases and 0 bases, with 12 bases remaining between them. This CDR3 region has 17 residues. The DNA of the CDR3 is TGTGCCAGCAGCTTAGCCCAGGATGTTAGCTCCTACAATGAGCAGTTCTTC. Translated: CASSLAQDVSSYNEQFF.

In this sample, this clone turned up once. CDR3 sequence: CASSLRYSGDEQFF. CDR3 sequence (DNA): TGTGCCAGCAGCCTACGGTATTCGGGAGATGAGCAGTTCTTC. The rearrangement joins TRBV7-2 to TRBJ2-1; D is perhaps TRBD2 (6 bases). V shed 5 bases and J shed 8 bases, with 16 bases lying between them. The CDR3 spans 14 residues. The germline V gene encodes CDR1 SGHTA and CDR2 FQGNSA.

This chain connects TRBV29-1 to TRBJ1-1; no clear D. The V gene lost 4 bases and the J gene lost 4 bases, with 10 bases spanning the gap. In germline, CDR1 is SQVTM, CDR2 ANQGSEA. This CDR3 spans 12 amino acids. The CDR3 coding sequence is TGCAGCGTTGTCGGCGGGAGCACTGAAGCTTTCTTT. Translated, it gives CSVVGGSTEAFF. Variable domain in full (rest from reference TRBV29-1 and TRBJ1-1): SAVISQKPSRDICQRGTSLTIQCQVDSQVTMMFWYRQQPGQSLTLIATANQGSEATYESGFVIDKFPISRPNLTFSTLTVSNMSPEDSSIYLCSVVGGSTEAFFGQGTRLTVV.

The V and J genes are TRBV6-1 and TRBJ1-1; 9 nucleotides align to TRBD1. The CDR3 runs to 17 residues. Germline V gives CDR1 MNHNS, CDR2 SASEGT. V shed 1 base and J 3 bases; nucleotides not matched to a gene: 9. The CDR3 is CASSEDGQGFGYTEAFF. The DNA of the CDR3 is TGTGCCAGCAGTGAAGACGGACAGGGGTTTGGGTACACTGAAGCTTTCTTT.

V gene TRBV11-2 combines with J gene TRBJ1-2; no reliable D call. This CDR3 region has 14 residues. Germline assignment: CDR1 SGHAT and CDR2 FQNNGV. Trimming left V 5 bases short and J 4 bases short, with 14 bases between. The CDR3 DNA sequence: TGTGCCAGCAGCCGCGGGGAGGGCCCCTATGGCTACACCTTC. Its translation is CASSRGEGPYGYTF. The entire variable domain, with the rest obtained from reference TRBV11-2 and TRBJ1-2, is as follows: EAGVAQSPRYKIIEKRQSVAFWCNPISGHATLYWYQQILGQGPKLLIQFQNNGVVDDSQLPKDRFSAERLKGVDSTLKIQPAKLEDSAVYLCASSRGEGPYGYTFGSGTRLTVV.

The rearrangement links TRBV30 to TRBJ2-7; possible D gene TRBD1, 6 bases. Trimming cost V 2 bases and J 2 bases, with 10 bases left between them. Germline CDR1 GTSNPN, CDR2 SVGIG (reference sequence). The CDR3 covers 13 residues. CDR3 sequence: CAWSLDRTYEQYF. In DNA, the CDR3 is TGTGCCTGGAGTCTGGACAGAACCTACGAGCAGTACTTC.

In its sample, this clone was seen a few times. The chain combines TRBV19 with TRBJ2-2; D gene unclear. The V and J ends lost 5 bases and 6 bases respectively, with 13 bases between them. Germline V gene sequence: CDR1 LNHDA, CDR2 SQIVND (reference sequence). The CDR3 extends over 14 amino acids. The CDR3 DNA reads TGTGCCAGTAGTTTGTGGCGCGACGCCGGGGAGCTGTTTTTT. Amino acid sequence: CASSLWRDAGELFF.